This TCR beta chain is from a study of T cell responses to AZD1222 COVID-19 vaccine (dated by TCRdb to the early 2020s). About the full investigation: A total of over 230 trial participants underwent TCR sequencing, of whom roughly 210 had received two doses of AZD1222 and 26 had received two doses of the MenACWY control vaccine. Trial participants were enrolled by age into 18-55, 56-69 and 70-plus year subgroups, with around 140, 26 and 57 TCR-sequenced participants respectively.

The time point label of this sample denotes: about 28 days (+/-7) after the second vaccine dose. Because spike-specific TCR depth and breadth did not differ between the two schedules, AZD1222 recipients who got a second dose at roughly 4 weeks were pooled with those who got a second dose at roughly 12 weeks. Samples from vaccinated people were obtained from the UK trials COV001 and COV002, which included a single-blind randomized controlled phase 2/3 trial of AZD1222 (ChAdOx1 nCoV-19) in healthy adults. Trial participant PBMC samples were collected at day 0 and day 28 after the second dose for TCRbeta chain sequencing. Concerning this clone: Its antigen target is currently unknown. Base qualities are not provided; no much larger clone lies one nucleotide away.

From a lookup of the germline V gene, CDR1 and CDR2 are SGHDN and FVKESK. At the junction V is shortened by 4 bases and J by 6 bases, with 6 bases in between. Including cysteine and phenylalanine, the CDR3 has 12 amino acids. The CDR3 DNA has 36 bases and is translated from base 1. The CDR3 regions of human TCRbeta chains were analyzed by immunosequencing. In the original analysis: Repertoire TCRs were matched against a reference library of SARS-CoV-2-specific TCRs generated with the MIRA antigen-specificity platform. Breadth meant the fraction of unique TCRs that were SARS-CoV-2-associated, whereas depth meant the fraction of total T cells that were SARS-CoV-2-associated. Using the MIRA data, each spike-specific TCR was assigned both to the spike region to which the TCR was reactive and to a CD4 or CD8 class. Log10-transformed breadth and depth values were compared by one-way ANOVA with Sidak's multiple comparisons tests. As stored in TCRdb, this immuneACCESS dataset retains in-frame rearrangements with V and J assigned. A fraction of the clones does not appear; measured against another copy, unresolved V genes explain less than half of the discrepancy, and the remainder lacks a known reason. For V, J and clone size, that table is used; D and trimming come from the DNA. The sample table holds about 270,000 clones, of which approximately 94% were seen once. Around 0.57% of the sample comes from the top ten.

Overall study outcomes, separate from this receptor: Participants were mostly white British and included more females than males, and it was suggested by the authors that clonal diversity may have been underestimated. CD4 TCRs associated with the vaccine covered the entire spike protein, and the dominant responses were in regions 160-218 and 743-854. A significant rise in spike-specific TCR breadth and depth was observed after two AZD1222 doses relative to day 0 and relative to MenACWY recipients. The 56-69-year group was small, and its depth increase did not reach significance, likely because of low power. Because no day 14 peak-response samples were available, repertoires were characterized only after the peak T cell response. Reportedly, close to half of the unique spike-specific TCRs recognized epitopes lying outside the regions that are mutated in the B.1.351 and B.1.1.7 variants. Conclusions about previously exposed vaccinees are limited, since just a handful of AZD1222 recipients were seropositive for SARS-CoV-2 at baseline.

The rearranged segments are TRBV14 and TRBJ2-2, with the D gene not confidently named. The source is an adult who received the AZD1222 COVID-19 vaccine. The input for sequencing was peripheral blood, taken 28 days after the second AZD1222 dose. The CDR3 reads CASSPGPGELFF. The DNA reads TGTGCCAGCAGCCCCGGGCCCGGGGAGCTGTTTTTT.